This TCR beta chain originates from a study of memory CD4+ T cells and cytomegalovirus serostatus. With respect to this clone: Its target is not known.

The sort gate was single viable CD3+CD4+CD8-CD45RO+ cells for memory CD4+ T cells. The study, taken as a whole, reports: CMV serostatus prediction reached median AUC approximately 0.95, or 0.91 with US-trained model. Of approximately 160 reported CMV TCRbeta sequences, just over 65 were found in memory CD4+ repertoires.

V lost 0 bases to trimming and J lost 2 bases, with 8 bases between them. Germline V gene sequence: CDR1 LNHNV, CDR2 YYDKDF (reference sequence). The CDR3 extends over 14 amino acids. Original methodology: After removing out-of-frame reads, 2.3 million or so distinct TCRbeta sequences remained. Profiled with immunoSEQ multiplex PCR; TCRdb holds only in-frame clones, not every one. V, J and clone size reflect that table, while D and trimming were determined from the DNA. The repertoire holds some 59,000 clones, 82% seen once, with around 0.9% in the top ten. The chain links TRBV15 to TRBJ2-7; D not resolved. Material: memory CD4+ T cells from blood. This TCR was sampled from an adult in good health and CMV-seronegative. The CDR3 region has the DNA TGTGCCACCAGCAGAGATACAGTCACCTACGAGCAGTACTTC. Protein product: CATSRDTVTYEQYF.